Presented here are 26 T cell receptor beta chains from one specimen sequenced in a study of T cell changes during pregnancy in multiple sclerosis. This table comes from immunoSEQ multiplex PCR, and its TCRdb copy is limited to in-frame clones, with some not included. The sample lists approximately 70,000 clones, about 91% occurring once. Sequences were derived from peripheral blood, sampled in the first trimester of pregnancy. These receptors came from a female donor with multiple sclerosis, enrolled in a pregnancy study.

This clone has only one observation. V gene TRBV5-6 combines with J gene TRBJ2-1, with 8 nucleotides matching TRBD2. Germline-derived CDR1 and CDR2 are SGHDT and YYEEEE. V shed 0 bases and J 8 bases; nucleotides not matched to a gene: 10. This CDR3 region has 16 residues. The CDR3 nucleotides read TGTGCCAGCAGCTTGGACGGGAGGGCCCCCGACTATGAGCAGTTCTTC. This sequence encodes CASSLDGRAPDYEQFF.

The chain joins TRBV5-1 to TRBJ1-2, with a possible D match to TRBD1 (6 bases). The CDR3 spans 13 residues. CDR1 and CDR2 (germline): SGHRS, YFSETQ. V gave up 3 bases and J gave up 3 bases, with 9 bases separating them. The CDR3 nucleotides are TGCGCCAGCAGCTCCAGGGGAGACTATGGCTACACCTTC. Translation: CASSSRGDYGYTF. Using reference TRBV5-1 and TRBJ1-2 for the parts outside the CDR3, the full variable domain is KAGVTQTPRYLIKTRGQQVTLSCSPISGHRSVSWYQQTPGQGLQFLFEYFSETQRNKGNFPGRFSGRQFSNSRSEMNVSTLELGDSALYLCASSSRGDYGYTFGSGTRLTVV.

This clone was counted many times. The chain links TRBV27 to TRBJ1-1; 7 nucleotides line up with TRBD1. This CDR3 has 15 residues. CDR1 is MNHEY, CDR2 SMNVEV, per germline (reference sequence). Losses at the gene ends were 5 bases for V and 0 bases for J; bases not matched to a gene: 6. CDR3 protein: CASSLATGMNTEAFF. CDR3 nucleotide sequence: TGTGCCAGCAGTCTCGCGACAGGGATGAACACTGAAGCTTTCTTT.

This chain links TRBV2 with TRBJ2-7; TRBD1 aligns across 8 bases. The CDR3 sequence is 17 residues long. Germline V gene sequence: CDR1 SNHLY, CDR2 FYNNEI. V lost 8 bases and J lost 0; bases outside the gene matches: 15. The CDR3 protein is CASCGYSAGGGSYEQYF. CDR3 in DNA: TGTGCCAGCTGTGGCTACTCGGCAGGGGGCGGCTCCTACGAGCAGTACTTC. The entire variable domain, with the rest obtained from reference TRBV2 and TRBJ2-7, is as follows: EPEVTQTPSHQVTQMGQEVILRCVPISNHLYFYWYRQILGQKVEFLVSFYNNEISEKSEIFDDQFSVERPDGSNFTLKIRSTKLEDSAMYFCASCGYSAGGGSYEQYFGPGTRLTVT.

The J gene is TRBJ2-1, the V gene TRBV16, with 11 nucleotides matching TRBD2. The germline V gene encodes CDR1 KGHSY and CDR2 FQNENV. Trimming removed 8 bases from V and 1 base from J; junction bases left unmatched: 13. The CDR3 runs to 18 residues. The CDR3 coding sequence is TGTGCCAGCCGTAGAGGGCTAGCGGGAGGCCTTTCCTACAATGAGCAGTTCTTC. This translates into CASRRGLAGGLSYNEQFF.

The CDR3 sequence: CASSPGLAEINEQFF. The CDR3, as DNA: TGTGCCAGCAGCCCGGGACTAGCAGAAATAAATGAGCAGTTCTTC. The chain uses TRBV7-3 and TRBJ2-1, with 9 bases that match TRBD2. This CDR3 has 15 residues. The germline V gene encodes CDR1 SGHTA and CDR2 FQGTGA. After removal of 5 bases from V and 7 bases from J, the junction contained 9 bases not matched to a gene.

This chain connects TRBV18 to TRBJ1-1; D not certain. The CDR3 sequence is 14 residues long. Germline lookup yields CDR1 KGHSH and CDR2 LQKENI. With 3 bases removed from V and 1 base from J, the gap between germline ends came to 9 bases. The CDR3 here is CASSPGKPNTEAFF. Here the CDR3 DNA reads TGTGCCAGCTCACCGGGCAAGCCGAACACTGAAGCTTTCTTT.

This clone has a single count. This sequence joins TRBV19 and TRBJ2-3, with D tentatively TRBD1 (6 bases). There are 14 residues in the CDR3. CDR1 LNHDA and CDR2 SQIVND come from the germline V gene (reference sequence). The V gene lost 7 bases and the J gene lost 1 base, with 12 bases spanning the gap. CDR3 amino acids: CASTSPGGTDTQYF. The CDR3 bases are TGTGCCAGTACCTCACCAGGGGGCACAGATACGCAGTATTTT.

This chain joins TRBV7-6 and TRBJ2-1; 16 nucleotides agree with TRBD2. The CDR3 loop spans 17 amino acids. J lost 9 bases, V lost 5 bases, and 10 bases had no gene match. Per germline, CDR1 SGHVS and CDR2 FNYEAQ. CDR3 amino acids: CASSPRGLAGGRGEQFF. Written as DNA, the CDR3 is TGTGCCAGCAGCCCCAGGGGACTAGCGGGAGGGCGGGGTGAGCAGTTCTTC.

This rearrangement joins TRBV9 to TRBJ2-7, with TRBD1 matching over 8 bases. Looked up from germline, CDR1 is SGDLS and CDR2 is YYNGEE. The CDR3 has 15 amino acids. The V segment lost 4 bases and the J segment 6 bases; nucleotides outside the gene matches: 12. The CDR3 sequence: CASSSLGQGKSEQYF. The CDR3 DNA is TGTGCCAGCAGCTCCCTAGGACAGGGCAAAAGCGAGCAGTACTTC. Combining the CDR3 with reference TRBV9 and TRBJ2-7 gives the whole variable domain DSGVTQTPKHLITATGQRVTLRCSPRSGDLSVYWYQQSLDQGLQFLIQYYNGEERAKGNILERFSAQQFPDLHSELNLSSLELGDSALYFCASSSLGQGKSEQYFGPGTRLTVT.

V is TRBV19 and J is TRBJ1-2, with D possibly TRBD1 on 5 matching bases. V lost 7 bases, J lost 2 bases, and 14 bases lay in between. The length of the CDR3 is 14 residues. Looked up from germline, CDR1 is LNHDA and CDR2 is SQIVND (reference sequence). The CDR3 spells CASTEGSGNYGYTF. The CDR3 coding sequence is TGTGCCAGTACGGAGGGTTCAGGGAACTATGGCTACACCTTC.

CDR3 DNA: TGCAGCGTTGGCGACAGGGGGCGCTTGGGAGAGACCCAGTACTTC. This sequence encodes CSVGDRGRLGETQYF. The chain couples TRBV29-1 to TRBJ2-5, with 10 bases identical to TRBD1. CDR1 is SQVTM and CDR2 is ANQGSEA in the germline V gene. The junction had 9 bases not matched to a gene; V was cut back by 4 bases and J by 4 bases. This CDR3 has 15 amino acids.

V usage is TRBV5-6 and J usage is TRBJ2-1; a possible D gene is TRBD2 (5 bases). The CDR3 runs 12 residues. CDR1 is SGHDT, CDR2 YYEEEE, per germline. The germline V and J ends were trimmed by 3 bases and 8 bases, with 9 bases remaining between them. The CDR3 sequence: CASSSGIDEQFF. The DNA of the CDR3 is TGTGCCAGCAGCTCGGGGATCGATGAGCAGTTCTTC.

The chain is built from TRBV7-2 and TRBJ2-1, with 7 bases matching TRBD2. Germline-derived CDR1 and CDR2 are SGHTA and FQGNSA. The CDR3 runs to 15 residues. The J segment lost 2 bases and the V segment lost 2 bases, leaving 3 bases of the junction unmatched. As DNA, the CDR3 is TGTGCCAGCAGCTTACGCAGCGGGACCTACAATGAGCAGTTCTTC. Its translation: CASSLRSGTYNEQFF. The full variable domain, rest sourced from reference TRBV7-2 and TRBJ2-1, is GAGVSQSPSNKVTEKGKDVELRCDPISGHTALYWYRQSLGQGLEFLIYFQGNSAPDKSGLPSDRFSAERTGGSVSTLTIQRTQQEDSAVYLCASSLRSGTYNEQFFGPGTRLTVL.

This chain joins TRBV19 and TRBJ1-5; D unclear. CDR3 length: 14 amino acids. The V and J ends lost 1 base and 8 bases respectively, with 12 bases between them. Germline V gene sequence: CDR1 LNHDA, CDR2 SQIVND (reference sequence). The CDR3 coding sequence is TGTGCCAGTAGTATAGGGGAGACCGGGAAGCCCCAGCATTTT. It translates to CASSIGETGKPQHF.

The rearrangement uses TRBV5-1 and TRBJ1-1; maybe TRBD1 (6 bases). Germline V gene data show CDR1 as SGHRS and CDR2 as YFSETQ. The CDR3 sequence is 14 residues long. V was shortened by 0 bases and J by 5 bases, with 11 bases between the two germline ends. This CDR3 is CASSLARGGTEAFF. The CDR3 region has the DNA TGCGCCAGCAGCTTGGCCAGGGGAGGGACTGAAGCTTTCTTT. The whole variable domain, filled in from reference TRBV5-1 and TRBJ1-1, reads KAGVTQTPRYLIKTRGQQVTLSCSPISGHRSVSWYQQTPGQGLQFLFEYFSETQRNKGNFPGRFSGRQFSNSRSEMNVSTLELGDSALYLCASSLARGGTEAFFGQGTRLTVV.

The rearrangement uses TRBV19 and TRBJ2-3; TRBD1 is a possible D gene (5 bases). V dropped 8 bases and J dropped 3 bases, with 12 bases sitting between them. The CDR3 totals 13 residues. The germline V gene encodes CDR1 LNHDA and CDR2 SQIVND (reference sequence). DNA for the CDR3: TGTGCCAGTCAGGAACCAGGGACAGATACGCAGTATTTT. Encoded protein: CASQEPGTDTQYF.

The chain uses TRBV4-2 and TRBJ2-7, with 14 bases aligning to TRBD2. The CDR3 runs to 16 residues. The germline gives CDR1 LGHNA, CDR2 YNFKEQ. The V and J ends lost 5 bases and 6 bases, in that order; junction bases with no gene match: 9. CDR3 sequence: CASSATRTSGRIEQYF. CDR3 DNA sequence: TGTGCCAGCAGCGCGACTCGGACTAGCGGGAGGATCGAGCAGTACTTC.

The rearrangement uses TRBV6-1 and TRBJ2-1; D call uncertain. The CDR3 consists of 12 residues. CDR1 and CDR2 from the germline V gene are MNHNS and SASEGT. Trimming cost V 2 bases and J 9 bases, with 8 bases left between them. The CDR3 DNA reads as TGTGCCAGCAGTGAAAACTATGGTGAGCAGTTCTTC. Translated, it gives CASSENYGEQFF.

The gene calls are TRBV7-3 and TRBJ2-1; the D is unclear. CDR1 SGHTA and CDR2 FQGTGA come from the germline V gene. CDR3 length: 13 amino acids. Trimming shortened V by 6 bases and J by 8 bases, and 14 bases separated the two germline ends. CDR3 sequence (DNA): TGTGCCAGCAGTTCCAACAGTAACCATGAGCAGTTCTTC. Translated, it gives CASSSNSNHEQFF.

CDR3 bases: TGCGCCAGCAGCTCCCTCCCAAGCGGGGTGACCACAGATACGCAGTATTTT. Protein product: CASSSLPSGVTTDTQYF. The gene calls are TRBV5-1 and TRBJ2-3, with TRBD2 matching 7 bases. Germline V gives CDR1 SGHRS, CDR2 YFSETQ. The junction had 12 bases not matched to a gene; V was cut back by 3 bases and J by 2 bases. There are 17 residues in the CDR3.

The rearrangement uses TRBV27 and TRBJ1-5; tentative D call: TRBD1 (5 bases). Germline V gene lookup returns CDR1 MNHEY and CDR2 SMNVEV (reference sequence). The CDR3 loop spans 15 amino acids. Trimming took off 6 bases at V and 2 bases at J, with 14 bases between the two ends. This CDR3 is CASRTTGVGNQPQHF. The DNA of the CDR3 is TGTGCCAGCAGAACAACAGGAGTCGGCAATCAGCCCCAGCATTTT.

This chain uses TRBV19 with TRBJ2-2; TRBD1 is a possible D gene (5 bases). The CDR3 has 15 residues. The germline V gene has CDR1 LNHDA and CDR2 SQIVND (reference sequence). The germline V and J ends were trimmed by 1 base and 2 bases, with 8 bases remaining between them. The CDR3 is CASSIGQTNTGELFF. CDR3 nucleotide sequence: TGTGCCAGTAGTATAGGACAGACTAACACCGGGGAGCTGTTTTTT. The full variable domain, with the rest looked up from reference TRBV19 and TRBJ2-2, is DGGITQSPKYLFRKEGQNVTLSCEQNLNHDAMYWYRQDPGQGLRLIYYSQIVNDFQKGDIAEGYSVSREKKESFPLTVTSAQKNPTAFYLCASSIGQTNTGELFFGEGSRLTVL.

This clone was observed once. J is TRBJ1-3 and V is TRBV18; a weak D match, TRBD1 (6 bases). CDR1 and CDR2 (germline): KGHSH, LQKENI. The CDR3 spans 15 residues. The V gene lost 6 bases and the J gene lost 0 bases, with 12 bases spanning the gap. This chain's CDR3 is CASSPQGRSGNTIYF. In DNA, the CDR3 is TGTGCCAGCTCTCCCCAGGGGCGCTCTGGAAACACCATATATTTT.

The chain has TRBV6-5 and TRBJ1-1, with no clear D. The germline V and J ends were trimmed by 2 bases and 4 bases, with 8 bases remaining between them. The CDR3 is 13 amino acids. The germline CDR1 and CDR2 sequences are MNHEY and SVGAGI. This chain's CDR3 is CASSYAGVTEAFF. The CDR3 DNA reads as TGTGCCAGCAGTTACGCCGGTGTCACTGAAGCTTTCTTT.

The CDR3 DNA reads as TGTGCCAGTAGTATAGGGTCCTGGTACGGGGATACGCAGTATTTT. Protein sequence: CASSIGSWYGDTQYF. This chain uses TRBV19 with TRBJ2-3; no definite D call. V lost 1 base and J 6 bases, leaving 14 bases between the germline ends. Germline V gene lookup returns CDR1 LNHDA and CDR2 SQIVND (reference sequence). The CDR3 has 15 residues.